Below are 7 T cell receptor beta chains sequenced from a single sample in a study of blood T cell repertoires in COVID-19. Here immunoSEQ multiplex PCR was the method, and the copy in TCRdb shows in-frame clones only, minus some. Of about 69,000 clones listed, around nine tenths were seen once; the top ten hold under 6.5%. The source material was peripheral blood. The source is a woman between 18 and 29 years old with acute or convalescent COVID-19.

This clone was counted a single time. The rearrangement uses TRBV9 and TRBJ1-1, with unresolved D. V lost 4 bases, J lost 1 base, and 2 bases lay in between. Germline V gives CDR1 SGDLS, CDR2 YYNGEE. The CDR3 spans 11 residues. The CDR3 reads CASSRNTEAFF. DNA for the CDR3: TGTGCCAGCAGCCGGAACACTGAAGCTTTCTTT. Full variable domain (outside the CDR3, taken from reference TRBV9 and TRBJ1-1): DSGVTQTPKHLITATGQRVTLRCSPRSGDLSVYWYQQSLDQGLQFLIQYYNGEERAKGNILERFSAQQFPDLHSELNLSSLELGDSALYFCASSRNTEAFFGQGTRLTVV.

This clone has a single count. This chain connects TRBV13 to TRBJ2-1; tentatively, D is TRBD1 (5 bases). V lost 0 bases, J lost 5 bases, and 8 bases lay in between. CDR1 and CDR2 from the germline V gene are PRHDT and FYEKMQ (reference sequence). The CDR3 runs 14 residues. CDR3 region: CASSLGLGHNEQFF. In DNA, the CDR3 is TGTGCCAGCAGCTTAGGCCTGGGGCACAATGAGCAGTTCTTC. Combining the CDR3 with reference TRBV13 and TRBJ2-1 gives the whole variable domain AAGVIQSPRHLIKEKRETATLKCYPIPRHDTVYWYQQGPGQDPQFLISFYEKMQSDKGSIPDRFSAQQFSDYHSELNMSSLELGDSALYFCASSLGLGHNEQFFGPGTRLTVL.

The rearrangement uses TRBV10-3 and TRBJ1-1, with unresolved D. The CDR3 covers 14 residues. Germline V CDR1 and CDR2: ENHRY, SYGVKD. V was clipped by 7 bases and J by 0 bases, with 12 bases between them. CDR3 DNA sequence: TGTGCCATCAAAGAGCGGTCCATGAACACTGAAGCTTTCTTT. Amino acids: CAIKERSMNTEAFF.

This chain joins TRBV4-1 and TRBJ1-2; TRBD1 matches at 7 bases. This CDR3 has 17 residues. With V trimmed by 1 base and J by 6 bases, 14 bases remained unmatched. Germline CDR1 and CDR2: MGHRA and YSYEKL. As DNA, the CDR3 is TGCGCCAGCAGCCAAGTTCCCCGACAGGGACGGGCTGATGGCTACACCTTC. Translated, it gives CASSQVPRQGRADGYTF.

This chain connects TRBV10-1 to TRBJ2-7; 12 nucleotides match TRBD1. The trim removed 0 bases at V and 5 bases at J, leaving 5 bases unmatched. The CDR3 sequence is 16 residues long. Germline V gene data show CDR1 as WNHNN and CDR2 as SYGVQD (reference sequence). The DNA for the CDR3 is TGCGCCAGCAGTGAGTCGTTGGGACAGGGGGCCGACGAGCAGTACTTC. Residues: CASSESLGQGADEQYF.

The CDR3 DNA sequence: TGTGCCAGCAGTTACACGGACAGGGTCCAAGAGACCCAGTACTTC. Its translation: CASSYTDRVQETQYF. The chain uses TRBV6-6 and TRBJ2-5; 8 bases map to TRBD1. After removal of 2 bases from V and 1 base from J, the junction contained 3 bases not matched to a gene. CDR3 length: 15 amino acids. CDR1 is MNHNY and CDR2 is SVGAGI in the germline V gene (reference sequence).

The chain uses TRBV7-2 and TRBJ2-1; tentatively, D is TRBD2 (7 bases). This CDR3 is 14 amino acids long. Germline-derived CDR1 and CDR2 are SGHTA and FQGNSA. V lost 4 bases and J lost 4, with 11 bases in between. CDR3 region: CASSSAGAYNEQFF. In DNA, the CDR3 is TGTGCCAGCAGCTCCGCGGGGGCATACAATGAGCAGTTCTTC.